This T cell receptor (beta chain) was found in a study of spatial heterogeneity in lung cancer. Time point in this sample: blood at routine non-recurrence follow-up after resection. The table lists this clonotype with many counts. There are 16 residues in the CDR3. V shed 3 bases, J shed 5 bases, and the junction held 8 bases outside the gene matches. Germline V gene data show CDR1 as KGHSH and CDR2 as LQKENI. In TCRdb, the 5' RACE reads were re-called with MiXCR into one record per CDR3 protein. The sample lists just over 70,000 distinct CDR3 sequences, nearly 9% occurring once. The chain uses TRBV18 and TRBJ2-3; 10 bases align to TRBD2. This clonotype was sampled from a female donor with early-stage non-small cell lung cancer. Sample: PBMCs, taken at follow-up. The DNA of the CDR3 is TGTGCCAGCTCACCCGTGACTAGCGGGTATGGAGATACGCAGTATTTT. Translating gives CASSPVTSGYGDTQYF.